This T cell receptor beta chain emerged from a study of regulatory T cells in long-lasting Graves disease. Study information: Duration of antithyroid drug therapy among newly diagnosed Graves' patients was under 3 months.

Stated time point: newly diagnosed GD, antithyroid drugs for less than 3 months. Researchers made the TCR library from RNA that was extracted from PBMCs. In Xi'an, China, an endocrinology department was the source of patients. This clonotype was recorded a few times. There are 14 residues in the CDR3. V was pared by 1 base and J by 8 bases, with 11 bases between. The germline V gene encodes CDR1 SGHVS and CDR2 FNYEAQ. Building the TCR beta libraries relied on iRepertoire HTBI primers, and CDR3 regions underwent Arm-PCR. Each CDR3 protein gets one entry after TCRdb re-called the multiplex PCR reads with MiXCR. Counted here are roughly 440,000 distinct CDR3 sequences, 16% occurring once; the ten biggest clones make up 23%. This same sample was also part of a study on T cells in Graves' hyperthyroidism and ophthalmopathy. That report notes: Diagnoses were made from clinical symptoms, serum measures (thyroxine and TRAb), thyroid ultrasound and orbital computed tomography. Using the HTBI primer set, a first-round RT-PCR was run on the TCR CDR3.

Sequencing used peripheral blood mononuclear cells (PBMCs), obtained at new diagnosis, from a patient treated with antithyroid drugs. V usage is TRBV7-6 and J usage is TRBJ1-4, with TRBD1 as a possible D gene (6 bases). This sequence originates from a woman under 30 with Graves disease. The CDR3 reads CASSLGGGKEKLFF. The CDR3 DNA reads as TGTGCCAGCAGCTTAGGAGGGGGAAAAGAAAAACTGTTTTTT.